Each of the 28 T cell receptor beta chains below was sequenced from the same sample in a study of T cell responses to AZD1222 COVID-19 vaccine. Sequencing used immunoSEQ multiplex PCR; TCRdb keeps in-frame clones, though not all of them. The repertoire holds about 64,000 clones, 75% to 95% seen once, with 6.3% in the top ten. The material was peripheral blood, obtained 28 days after the second dose of the MenACWY control vaccine. These receptors were taken from an adult who received the MenACWY meningococcal vaccine as a control.

This chain connects TRBV3-1 (or the pseudogene TRBV3-2) to TRBJ1-4; 8 nucleotides align to TRBD1. V lost 2 bases and J lost 3; bases outside the gene matches: 8. Germline V gene sequence: CDR1 LGHDT, CDR2 YNNKEL (reference sequence). This CDR3 contains 17 residues. The CDR3 DNA follows: TGTGCCAGCAGCCAATCAAGCAGGGGGCCGCCTAATGAAAAACTGTTTTTT. Residues: CASSQSSRGPPNEKLFF.

V and J are TRBV29-1 and TRBJ2-1; TRBD2 matches at 9 bases. CDR3 length: 14 amino acids. Looked up from germline, CDR1 is SQVTM and CDR2 is ANQGSEA. V was clipped by 5 bases and J by 8 bases; unmatched bases: 10. CDR3 region: CSVRIAGAGYEQFF. The CDR3 DNA reads TGCAGCGTTCGTATAGCGGGAGCGGGCTATGAGCAGTTCTTC.

The genes are TRBV7-9 and TRBJ2-1; D unresolved. V dropped 5 bases and J dropped 7 bases, with 6 bases sitting between them. This CDR3 spans 11 amino acids. The germline gives CDR1 SEHNR, CDR2 FQNEAQ (reference sequence). The CDR3 DNA is TGTGCCAGCAGCCCAGGAAATGAGCAGTTCTTC. Protein: CASSPGNEQFF.

This chain joins TRBV7-6 and TRBJ2-7; 9 bases line up with TRBD2. This CDR3 has 14 amino acids. Germline-derived CDR1 and CDR2 are SGHVS and FNYEAQ. The J segment lost 6 bases and the V segment lost 8 bases, leaving 11 bases of the junction unmatched. The CDR3 is CASAPGLAGPEQYF. CDR3 coding DNA: TGTGCCAGCGCTCCGGGGCTAGCGGGACCCGAGCAGTACTTC.

The gene calls are TRBV14 and TRBJ2-2; 13 bases map to TRBD2. Looked up from germline, CDR1 is SGHDN and CDR2 is FVKESK. V shed 6 bases, J shed 10 bases, and the junction held 17 bases outside the gene matches. The CDR3 has 18 amino acids. The CDR3 coding sequence is TGTGCCAGCAGAGGGGTAGGGACTAGCGGGACCCCCGAGGCGGAGCTGTTTTTT. It is translated as CASRGVGTSGTPEAELFF.

V usage is TRBV6-2 or TRBV6-3 and J usage is TRBJ2-2, with 11 bases that match TRBD1. J was trimmed by 4 bases and V by 6 bases; bases with no gene match: 4. The CDR3 has 15 amino acids. Germline-derived CDR1 and CDR2 are MNHEY and SVGEGT. This CDR3 is CASSAGTGGTGELFF. The CDR3 DNA is TGTGCCAGCAGCGCCGGGACAGGGGGCACCGGGGAGCTGTTTTTT.

This sequence joins TRBV7-2 and TRBJ1-2, with 7 nucleotides matching TRBD1. J was trimmed by 4 bases and V by 5 bases; bases with no gene match: 4. The germline gives CDR1 SGHTA, CDR2 FQGNSA. The CDR3 contains 13 residues. In DNA, the CDR3 is TGTGCCAGCAGCCAGACAGGGCGCTATGGCTACACCTTC. It codes for CASSQTGRYGYTF. The complete variable domain, with remaining parts taken from reference TRBV7-2 and TRBJ1-2, reads GAGVSQSPSNKVTEKGKDVELRCDPISGHTALYWYRQSLGQGLEFLIYFQGNSAPDKSGLPSDRFSAERTGGSVSTLTIQRTQQEDSAVYLCASSQTGRYGYTFGSGTRLTVV.

The chain couples TRBV20-1 to TRBJ2-7; D not certain. The V gene's germline CDR1 is DFQATT and CDR2 SNEGSKA (reference sequence). Trimming removed 3 bases from V and 7 bases from J, with 16 bases in between. The CDR3 totals 13 residues. The CDR3 DNA reads as TGCAGTGCTAGTTTAGAGACTCAAGGGGAGCAGTACTTC. The encoded protein is CSASLETQGEQYF.

The CDR3 sequence is CASSPSDRTPQYF. In DNA, the CDR3 is TGTGCCAGCAGTCCCTCGGACCGCACCCCGCAGTATTTT. The chain is built from TRBV6-4 and TRBJ2-3, with D unresolved. CDR1 MRHNA and CDR2 SNTAGT come from the germline V gene. The CDR3 is 13 residues long. Trimming took 5 bases from V and 10 from J, leaving 16 bases between them.

The chain combines TRBV27 with TRBJ2-7; tentatively, D is TRBD2 (5 bases). The germline gives CDR1 MNHEY, CDR2 SMNVEV (reference sequence). V lost 5 bases, J lost 5 bases, and 7 bases lay in between. This CDR3 has 11 residues. The CDR3 here is CASSRGHEQYF. Written as DNA, the CDR3 is TGTGCCAGCAGTCGCGGGCACGAGCAGTACTTC.

The J gene is TRBJ2-1, the V gene TRBV4-1; 7 nucleotides align to TRBD2. Trimming removed 7 bases from V and 4 bases from J; junction bases left unmatched: 1. The germline CDR1 and CDR2 sequences are MGHRA and YSYEKL. The CDR3 has 12 residues. CDR3 amino acids: CASMGGYNEQFF. CDR3 bases: TGCGCCAGCATGGGAGGGTACAATGAGCAGTTCTTC.

The chain couples TRBV5-1 to TRBJ1-1; perhaps TRBD1 as D (6 bases). CDR1 and CDR2 (germline): SGHRS, YFSETQ. The CDR3 extends over 13 amino acids. Trimming took off 5 bases at V and 8 bases at J, with 16 bases between the two ends. Here the CDR3 DNA reads TGCGCCAGCAGGTATCCGGGGGGCGGAGAAGCTTTCTTT. Translated, it gives CASRYPGGGEAFF.

The rearrangement links TRBV20-1 to TRBJ2-1; no clear D. V gave up 3 bases and J gave up 8 bases, with 5 bases separating them. This CDR3 is 10 amino acids long. CDR1 is DFQATT and CDR2 is SNEGSKA in the germline V gene (reference sequence). The CDR3 reads CSARTDEQFF. Here the CDR3 DNA reads TGCAGTGCTAGGACCGATGAGCAGTTCTTC.

The chain carries TRBV3-1 (or the pseudogene TRBV3-2) and TRBJ1-5, with D maybe TRBD1 (5 bases). CDR1 LGHDT and CDR2 YNNKEL come from the germline V gene (reference sequence). The CDR3 sequence is 13 residues long. The ends were cut back, 3 bases at V and 9 bases at J, with 12 bases in the middle. The CDR3 protein is CASSQLPGGPQHF. CDR3 bases: TGTGCCAGCAGCCAGCTGCCCGGGGGGCCCCAGCATTTT.

The V call is TRBV5-8, the J call TRBJ1-2, with D uncertain. The germline V gene has CDR1 SGHTS and CDR2 YDEGEE. V lost 4 bases and J lost 6, with 16 bases in between. This CDR3 region has 14 residues. Here the CDR3 reads CASSPRWGGNGYTF. The CDR3 nucleotides read TGTGCCAGCAGCCCCCGCTGGGGTGGGAATGGCTACACCTTC.

The chain uses TRBV5-1 and TRBJ2-5; no reliable D call. The germline V and J ends were trimmed by 0 bases and 5 bases, with 20 bases remaining between them. Germline-derived CDR1 and CDR2 are SGHRS and YFSETQ. CDR3 length: 17 amino acids. DNA of the CDR3: TGCGCCAGCAGCTTGGCCAGTTTAGCCTCCCTCGGGGAGACCCAGTACTTC. It yields the protein CASSLASLASLGETQYF. The whole variable domain, filled in from reference TRBV5-1 and TRBJ2-5, reads KAGVTQTPRYLIKTRGQQVTLSCSPISGHRSVSWYQQTPGQGLQFLFEYFSETQRNKGNFPGRFSGRQFSNSRSEMNVSTLELGDSALYLCASSLASLASLGETQYFGPGTRLLVL.

This rearrangement joins TRBV29-1 to TRBJ2-1; 14 nucleotides line up with TRBD2. Germline lookup yields CDR1 SQVTM and CDR2 ANQGSEA. V gave up 7 bases and J gave up 9 bases; unmatched junction bases: 8. The CDR3 is 14 amino acids. The CDR3 DNA reads as TGCAGCGCGACGGGACTAGCGGGAGTTGGTGAGCAGTTCTTC. Its protein product is CSATGLAGVGEQFF.

V and J are TRBV28 and TRBJ1-5; 7 bases are a match to TRBD1. The CDR3 has 16 amino acids. The germline CDR1 and CDR2 sequences are MDHEN and SYDVKM. J lost 2 bases, V lost 5 bases, and 9 bases had no gene match. As DNA, the CDR3 is TGTGCCAGCAGTCCCCAGACAGGGTCGGGCAATCAGCCCCAGCATTTT. Amino acid sequence: CASSPQTGSGNQPQHF.

The chain uses TRBV6-5 and TRBJ1-3; D is possibly TRBD1 (6 bases). Germline V gene lookup returns CDR1 MNHEY and CDR2 SVGAGI. The CDR3 is made up of 13 amino acids. V was cut by 6 bases and J by 8 bases, with 14 bases left in between. For the CDR3, the DNA is TGTGCCAGCAGCCCAGGGACACCCCACACCATATATTTT. Translating gives CASSPGTPHTIYF.

The gene calls are TRBV4-3 and TRBJ2-1; 7 bases match TRBD1. After removal of 4 bases from V and 5 bases from J, the junction contained 5 bases not matched to a gene. CDR3 length: 14 residues. Per the germline V gene, CDR1 is LGHNA and CDR2 is YSLEER. CDR3 bases: TGCGCCAGCAGCCCAGAAGGGGGCGACAATGAGCAGTTCTTC. Encoded protein: CASSPEGGDNEQFF.

The chain combines TRBV5-4 with TRBJ2-2, with D uncertain. Trimming cost V 4 bases and J 1 base, with 8 bases left between them. CDR1 is SGHNT, CDR2 YYREEE, per germline (reference sequence). CDR3 length: 14 amino acids. The CDR3 DNA reads as TGTGCCAGCAGCAGGGAATGGAACACCGGGGAGCTGTTTTTT. Amino acids: CASSREWNTGELFF.

V usage is TRBV29-1 and J usage is TRBJ1-5; 9 bases align to TRBD1. Germline trimming cut 6 bases from V and 9 bases from J; bases unmatched to any gene: 6. There are 12 residues in the CDR3. Germline lookup yields CDR1 SQVTM and CDR2 ANQGSEA. CDR3 residues: CSVGDRELPQHF. The DNA for the CDR3 is TGCAGCGTGGGGGACAGGGAGTTGCCCCAGCATTTT.

This rearrangement joins TRBV20-1 to TRBJ2-1, with 7 bases matching TRBD1. The CDR3 consists of 11 residues. V shed 1 base, J shed 10 bases, and the junction held 1 base outside the gene matches. Germline-derived CDR1 and CDR2 are DFQATT and SNEGSKA (reference sequence). The DNA for the CDR3 is TGCAGTGCTAGAGGACAGGGAGAGCAGTTCTTC. As protein: CSARGQGEQFF.

This chain links TRBV16 with TRBJ1-1; no reliable D call. V lost 4 bases, J lost 7 bases, and 13 bases lay in between. In germline, CDR1 is KGHSY, CDR2 FQNENV. The CDR3 extends over 13 amino acids. The CDR3 here is CASSRSSRDEAFF. CDR3 coding DNA: TGTGCCAGCAGCCGTTCATCCCGAGATGAAGCTTTCTTT. Based on the CDR3 plus reference TRBV16 and TRBJ1-1, the full variable domain is GEEVAQTPKHLVRGEGQKAKLYCAPIKGHSYVFWYQQVLKNEFKFLISFQNENVFDETGMPKERFSAKCLPNSPCSLEIQATKLEDSAVYFCASSRSSRDEAFFGQGTRLTVV.

The V gene is TRBV21-1, the J gene TRBJ1-5; the D call TRBD1 from the table was never checked on the DNA. TRBV21-1 is reported as a pseudogene. This CDR3 region has 19 residues. CDR3 loop: CASSPQRTEEWDSNQPQHF. In DNA, the CDR3 is TGTGCCAGCAGCCCACAGAGGACAGAGGAATGGGATAGCAATCAGCCCCAGCATTTT.

The rearrangement uses TRBV7-2 and TRBJ2-7; perhaps D is TRBD1 or TRBD2 (5 bases each). Trimming shortened V by 1 base and J by 5 bases, and 12 bases separated the two germline ends. The germline CDR1 and CDR2 sequences are SGHTA and FQGNSA. The CDR3 runs 14 residues. Here the CDR3 reads CASSLDFWDHEQYF. CDR3 coding DNA: TGTGCCAGCAGCTTAGATTTCTGGGACCACGAGCAGTACTTC.

The J gene is TRBJ2-1, the V gene TRBV9, with 8 bases identical to TRBD1. Germline CDR1 is SGDLS and CDR2 is YYNGEE. The CDR3 spans 16 residues. Losses at the gene ends were 0 bases for V and 2 bases for J; bases not matched to a gene: 4. CDR3 residues: CASSVAVTGAYNEQFF. The CDR3 nucleotides are TGTGCCAGCAGCGTAGCTGTGACAGGGGCCTACAATGAGCAGTTCTTC.

The chain combines TRBV7-2 with TRBJ2-5; D uncertain. Trimming cost V 1 base and J 1 base, with 10 bases left between them. Germline values: CDR1 SGHTA, CDR2 FQGNSA. The CDR3 sequence is 15 residues long. CDR3 amino acids: CASSLGPGPQETQYF. In DNA, the CDR3 is TGTGCCAGCAGCTTAGGCCCAGGCCCCCAAGAGACCCAGTACTTC.